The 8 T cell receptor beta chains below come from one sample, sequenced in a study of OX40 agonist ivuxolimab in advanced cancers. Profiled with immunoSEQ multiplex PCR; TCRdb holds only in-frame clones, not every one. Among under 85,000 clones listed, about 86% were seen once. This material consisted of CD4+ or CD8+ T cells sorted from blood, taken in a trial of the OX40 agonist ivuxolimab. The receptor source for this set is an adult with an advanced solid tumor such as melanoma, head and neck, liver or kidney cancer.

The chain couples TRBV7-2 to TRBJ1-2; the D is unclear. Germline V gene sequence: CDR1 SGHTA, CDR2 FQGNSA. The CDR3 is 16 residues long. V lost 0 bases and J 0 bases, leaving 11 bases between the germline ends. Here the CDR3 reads CASSLAIRTTNYGYTF. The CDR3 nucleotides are TGTGCCAGCAGCTTAGCGATAAGGACGACTAACTATGGCTACACCTTC.

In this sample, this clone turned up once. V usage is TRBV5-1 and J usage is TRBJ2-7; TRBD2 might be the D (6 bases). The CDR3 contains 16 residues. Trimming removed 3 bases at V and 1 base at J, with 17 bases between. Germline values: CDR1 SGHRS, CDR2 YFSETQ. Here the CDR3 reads CASSSPQPGASYEQYF. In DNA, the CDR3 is TGCGCCAGCAGCTCCCCTCAACCGGGAGCTTCCTACGAGCAGTACTTC.

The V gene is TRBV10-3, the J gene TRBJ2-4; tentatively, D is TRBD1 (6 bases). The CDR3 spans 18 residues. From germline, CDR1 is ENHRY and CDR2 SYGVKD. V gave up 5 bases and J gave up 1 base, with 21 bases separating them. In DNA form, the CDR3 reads TGTGCCATCAGTCCGGGACATGGCACTACCCCGGCCAAAAACATTCAGTACTTC. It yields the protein CAISPGHGTTPAKNIQYF.

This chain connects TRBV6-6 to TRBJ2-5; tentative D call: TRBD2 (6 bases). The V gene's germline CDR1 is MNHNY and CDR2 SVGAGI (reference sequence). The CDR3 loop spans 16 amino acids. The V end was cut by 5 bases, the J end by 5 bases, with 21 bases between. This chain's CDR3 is CASSRGTFTGEETQYF. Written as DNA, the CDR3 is TGTGCCAGCAGTCGAGGGACTTTCACTGGGGAGGAGACCCAGTACTTC.

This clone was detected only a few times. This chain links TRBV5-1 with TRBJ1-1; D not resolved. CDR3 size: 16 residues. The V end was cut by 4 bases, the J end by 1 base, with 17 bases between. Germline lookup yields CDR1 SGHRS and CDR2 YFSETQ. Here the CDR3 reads CASSPWAQTKNTEAFF. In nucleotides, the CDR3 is TGCGCCAGCAGCCCATGGGCACAGACAAAGAACACTGAAGCTTTCTTT. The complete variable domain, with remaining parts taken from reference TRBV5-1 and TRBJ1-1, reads KAGVTQTPRYLIKTRGQQVTLSCSPISGHRSVSWYQQTPGQGLQFLFEYFSETQRNKGNFPGRFSGRQFSNSRSEMNVSTLELGDSALYLCASSPWAQTKNTEAFFGQGTRLTVV.

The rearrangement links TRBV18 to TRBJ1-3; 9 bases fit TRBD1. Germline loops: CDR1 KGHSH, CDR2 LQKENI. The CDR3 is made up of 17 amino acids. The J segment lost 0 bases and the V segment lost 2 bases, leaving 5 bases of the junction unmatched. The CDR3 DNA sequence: TGTGCCAGCTCACCATCCCGGGACAGGGTCTCTGGAAACACCATATATTTT. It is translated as CASSPSRDRVSGNTIYF.

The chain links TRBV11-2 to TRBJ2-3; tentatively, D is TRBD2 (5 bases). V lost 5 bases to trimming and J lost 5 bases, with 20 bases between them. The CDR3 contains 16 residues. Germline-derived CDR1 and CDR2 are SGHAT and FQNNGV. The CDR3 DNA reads TGTGCCAGCAGCCACTTAAAACCGGGATCATTAGATACGCAGTATTTT. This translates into CASSHLKPGSLDTQYF.

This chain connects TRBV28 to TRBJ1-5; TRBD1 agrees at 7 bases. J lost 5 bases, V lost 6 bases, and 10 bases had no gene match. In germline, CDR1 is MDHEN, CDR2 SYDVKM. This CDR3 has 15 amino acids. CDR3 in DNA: TGTGCCAGCAGCAGGATCCGGGACAGAGATCAGCCCCAGCATTTT. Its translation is CASSRIRDRDQPQHF. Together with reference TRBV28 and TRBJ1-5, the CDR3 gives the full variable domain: DVKVTQSSRYLVKRTGEKVFLECVQDMDHENMFWYRQDPGLGLRLIYFSYDVKMKEKGDIPEGYSVSREKKERFSLILESASTNQTSMYLCASSRIRDRDQPQHFGDGTRLSIL.